The rows below give T cell receptor beta chains drawn from one sample of a study of T-cell memory formation after mild COVID-19. TCRdb recomputed calls from the 5' RACE reads with MiXCR, one row per CDR3 protein. Seen here are about 440,000 distinct CDR3 sequences, roughly 20% observed once, and the top ten hold roughly 8.4%. Sequenced sample: PBMCs or a T cell subset sorted from them (not recorded which). These receptors all stem from an adult woman who had mild COVID-19 (a few samples of this study predate the infection). Cell type and time point are not known. Both conserved end residues are trimmed from each CDR3. Clone size is shown for a subset of rows, as once, few, many or a class of expanded clone.

j_call | v_call | clone_size | cdr3_aa
TRBJ2-6 | TRBV20-1 | - | SARGGFYSGANVLT
TRBJ2-3 | TRBV6-4 | - | ASSRPLGDTQY
TRBJ1-2 | TRBV7-9 | - | ASSLGSRGLSGYT
TRBJ2-2 | TRBV9 | - | ASSVRSGRTGELF
TRBJ2-2 | TRBV12-3/TRBV12-4 | few | ASSPLIGSTTGELF
TRBJ2-3 | TRBV6-5 | once | ASSYSGTGARDTQY
TRBJ2-1 | TRBV11-1 | few | ASSFLVWGQKGRYNEQF
TRBJ2-7 | TRBV28 | few | ASSLRTYYEQY
TRBJ1-4 | TRBV15 | few | ATSRVSAVRNEKLF
TRBJ2-7 | TRBV20-1 | - | SASQDRGSFLYEQY
TRBJ2-7 | TRBV20-1 | - | SARDRTQYEQY
TRBJ1-2 | TRBV7-8 | once | ASSLARGQAGYT
TRBJ2-4 | TRBV20-1 | - | SAIWGPKNIQY
TRBJ2-7 | TRBV7-9 | few | ASSRTGDRDEQY
TRBJ2-3 | TRBV20-1 | few | SAKRRSTDTQY
TRBJ2-2 | TRBV18 | - | ASSPTGDTGELF
TRBJ2-5 | TRBV5-1 | - | ASSRTGGEEETQY
TRBJ1-1 | TRBV10-3 | few | AISEPGQANTEAF
TRBJ2-1 | TRBV12-3/TRBV12-4 | - | ASSLTRGYNEQF
TRBJ1-1 | TRBV12-3/TRBV12-4 | - | ASSLQGRMNTEAF
TRBJ2-2 | TRBV11-2 | - | AILASAGELF
TRBJ1-1 | TRBV12-3/TRBV12-4 | - | ASSSDRGPYGRAF
TRBJ2-3 | TRBV2 | - | ASSQTSGGSTDTQY
TRBJ2-5 | TRBV7-2 | many | ASSFGEAETQY
TRBJ2-7 | TRBV6-5 | few | ACSLARGTVDEQY
TRBJ2-3 | TRBV5-1 | many | ASSRRPLDSTDTQY
TRBJ1-2 | TRBV19 | - | ASSSAPRGARGYT
TRBJ2-7 | TRBV6-5 | - | ASSIRTSGTSSYEQY
TRBJ1-1 | TRBV5-1 | few | ASRQGPGMNTEAF
TRBJ2-3 | TRBV7-9 | - | ASSLSEASGYTDTQY
TRBJ2-7 | TRBV5-4 | - | ASSLGAALSYEQY
TRBJ1-2 | TRBV19 | - | ASNSVGGQGNYGYT
TRBJ2-7 | TRBV3-1 | - | ASSQDGGSSYEQY
TRBJ2-7 | TRBV7-2 | few | ASSSDRAREQY
TRBJ2-1 | TRBV7-9 | - | ASSLQPRSIRSSYNEQF
TRBJ2-1 | TRBV12-3/TRBV12-4 | - | ASSFSSGIYNEQF
TRBJ2-7 | TRBV6-1 | - | ASSEIRGPYDQY
TRBJ2-3 | TRBV28 | - | ASTEGTSTDTQY
TRBJ1-1 | TRBV27 | - | ASRPGVVTEAF
TRBJ2-5 | TRBV6-6 | - | ASSLGPGVAQETQY
TRBJ2-2 | TRBV20-1 | - | SARDYEAVPGELF
TRBJ1-4 | TRBV12-3/TRBV12-4 | few | ASSLGLGGTNEKLF
TRBJ2-7 | TRBV7-3 | - | ASSLISSYEQY
TRBJ1-1 | TRBV27 | - | ASSSPLTEAF
TRBJ2-1 | TRBV20-1 | - | SARDTRDEGRAMGEQF
TRBJ2-1 | TRBV27 | many | ASFSGERNNEQF
TRBJ2-1 | TRBV4-1 | few | ASSQGLGTSGGARNEQF
TRBJ2-2 | TRBV2 | few | ASSGRTAGGELF
TRBJ2-1 | TRBV5-4 | few | ASSLIIAGVYNEQF